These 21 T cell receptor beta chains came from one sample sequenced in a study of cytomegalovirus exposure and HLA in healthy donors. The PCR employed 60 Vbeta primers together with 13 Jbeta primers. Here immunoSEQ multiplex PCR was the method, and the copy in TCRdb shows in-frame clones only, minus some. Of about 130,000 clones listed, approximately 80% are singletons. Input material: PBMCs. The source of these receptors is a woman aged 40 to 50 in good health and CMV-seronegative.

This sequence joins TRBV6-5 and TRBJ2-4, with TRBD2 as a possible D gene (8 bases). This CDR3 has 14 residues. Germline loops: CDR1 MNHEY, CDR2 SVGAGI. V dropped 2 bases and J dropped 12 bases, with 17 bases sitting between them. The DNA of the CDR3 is TGTGCCAGCAGTTACGCGGGGGGCGGGGACAGTCAGTACTTC. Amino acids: CASSYAGGGDSQYF.

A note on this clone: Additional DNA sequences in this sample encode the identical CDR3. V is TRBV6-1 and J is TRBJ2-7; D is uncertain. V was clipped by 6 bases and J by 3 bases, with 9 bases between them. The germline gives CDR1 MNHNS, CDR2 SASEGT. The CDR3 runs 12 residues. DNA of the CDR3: TGTGCCAGCAGAGCAGGCTACTACGAGCAGTACTTC. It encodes CASRAGYYEQYF.

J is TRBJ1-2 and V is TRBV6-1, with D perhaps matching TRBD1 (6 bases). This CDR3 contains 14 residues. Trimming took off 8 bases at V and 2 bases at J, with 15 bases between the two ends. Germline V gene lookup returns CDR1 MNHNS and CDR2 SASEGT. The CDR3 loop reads CASYSTGYNYGYTF. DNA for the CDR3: TGTGCCAGCTATAGCACAGGGTACAACTATGGCTACACCTTC.

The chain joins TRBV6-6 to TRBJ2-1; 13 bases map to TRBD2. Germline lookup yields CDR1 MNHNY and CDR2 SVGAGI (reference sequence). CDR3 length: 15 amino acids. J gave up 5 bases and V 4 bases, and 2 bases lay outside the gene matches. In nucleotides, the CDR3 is TGTGCCAGCAGTTCCGGGACTAGCGGGAACAATGAGCAGTTCTTC. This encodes CASSSGTSGNNEQFF.

This CDR3 reads CASSGDRDNSPLHF. The CDR3 nucleotides read TGTGCCAGCAGCGGGGACAGGGATAATTCACCCCTCCACTTT. The chain links TRBV9 to TRBJ1-6; 9 bases match TRBD1. CDR1 is SGDLS, CDR2 YYNGEE, per germline. The CDR3 has 14 amino acids. The ends lost 3 bases at V and 5 bases at J; junction bases unmatched: 0.

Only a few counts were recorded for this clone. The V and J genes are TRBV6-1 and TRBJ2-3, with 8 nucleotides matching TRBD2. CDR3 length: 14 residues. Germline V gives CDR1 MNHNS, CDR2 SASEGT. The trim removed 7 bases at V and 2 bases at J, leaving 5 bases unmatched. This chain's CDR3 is CASTGGGPTDTQYF. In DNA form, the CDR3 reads TGTGCCAGCACGGGCGGGGGGCCCACAGATACGCAGTATTTT.

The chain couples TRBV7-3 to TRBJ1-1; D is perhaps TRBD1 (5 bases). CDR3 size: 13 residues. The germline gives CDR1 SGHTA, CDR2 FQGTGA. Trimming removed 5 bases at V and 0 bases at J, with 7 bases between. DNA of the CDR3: TGTGCCAGCAGCACGACAGTGAACACTGAAGCTTTCTTT. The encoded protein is CASSTTVNTEAFF.

This CDR3 is CASSPLDSNSPLHF. DNA for the CDR3: TGTGCCAGCTCACCCTTAGACAGTAATTCACCCCTCCACTTT. The chain employs TRBV18 and TRBJ1-6, with a weak D call TRBD1 (5 bases). V dropped 3 bases and J dropped 6 bases, with 9 bases sitting between them. Germline V CDR1 and CDR2: KGHSH, LQKENI. The CDR3 length is 14 residues.

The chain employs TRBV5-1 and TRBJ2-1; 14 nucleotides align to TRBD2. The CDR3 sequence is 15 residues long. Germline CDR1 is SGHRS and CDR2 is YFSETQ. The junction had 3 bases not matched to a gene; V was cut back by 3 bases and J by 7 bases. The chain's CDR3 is CASSWGTSGRNEQFF. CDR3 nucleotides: TGCGCCAGCAGCTGGGGGACTAGCGGGAGAAATGAGCAGTTCTTC.

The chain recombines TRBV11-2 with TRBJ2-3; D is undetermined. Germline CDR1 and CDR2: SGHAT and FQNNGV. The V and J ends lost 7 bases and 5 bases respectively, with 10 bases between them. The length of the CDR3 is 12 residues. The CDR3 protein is CASNLFRDTQYF. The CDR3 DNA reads TGTGCCAGCAACCTATTTAGAGATACGCAGTATTTT.

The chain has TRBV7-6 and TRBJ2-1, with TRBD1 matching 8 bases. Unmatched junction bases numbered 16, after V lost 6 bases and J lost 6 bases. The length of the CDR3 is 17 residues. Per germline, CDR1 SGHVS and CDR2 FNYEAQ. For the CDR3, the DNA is TGTGCCAGCAGGCCCGGACAGGGAGGTCAGACAGGCAATGAGCAGTTCTTC. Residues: CASRPGQGGQTGNEQFF.

This CDR3 is CASSLSGDLSGYTF. As DNA, the CDR3 is TGTGCCAGCAGCTTATCGGGGGACCTGTCTGGCTACACCTTC. The chain is built from TRBV7-2 and TRBJ1-2, with D perhaps TRBD1 (5 bases). CDR3 size: 14 residues. V was clipped by 2 bases and J by 7 bases, with 14 bases between them. The V gene's germline CDR1 is SGHTA and CDR2 FQGNSA.

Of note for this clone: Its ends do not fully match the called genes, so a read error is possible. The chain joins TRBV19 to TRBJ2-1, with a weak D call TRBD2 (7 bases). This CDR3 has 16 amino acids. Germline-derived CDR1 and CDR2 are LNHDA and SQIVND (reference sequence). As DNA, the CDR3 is TGTGCCAATAGTATAATTTCGGGGGGCCCCTACAATGAGCAGTTCTTC. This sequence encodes CANSIISGGPYNEQFF.

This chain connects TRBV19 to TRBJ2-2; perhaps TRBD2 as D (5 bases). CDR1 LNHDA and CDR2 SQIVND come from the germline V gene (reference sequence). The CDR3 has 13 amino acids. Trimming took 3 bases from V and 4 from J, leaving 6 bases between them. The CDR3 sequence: CASSMRVTGELFF. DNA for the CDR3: TGTGCCAGTAGTATGAGGGTCACCGGGGAGCTGTTTTTT.

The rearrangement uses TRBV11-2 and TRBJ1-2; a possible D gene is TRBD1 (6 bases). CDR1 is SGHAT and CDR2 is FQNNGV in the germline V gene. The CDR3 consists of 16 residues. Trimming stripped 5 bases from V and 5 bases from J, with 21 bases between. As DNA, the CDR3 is TGTGCCAGCAGCCCACCAAGCGGGGGCGTAGGTTATGGCTACACCTTC. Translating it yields CASSPPSGGVGYGYTF.

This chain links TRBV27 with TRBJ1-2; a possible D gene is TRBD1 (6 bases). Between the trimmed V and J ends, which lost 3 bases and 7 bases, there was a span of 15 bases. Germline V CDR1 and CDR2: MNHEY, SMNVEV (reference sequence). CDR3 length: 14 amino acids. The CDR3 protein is CASSFQPGGRGYTF. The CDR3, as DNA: TGTGCCAGCAGTTTCCAACCGGGGGGCCGTGGCTACACCTTC.

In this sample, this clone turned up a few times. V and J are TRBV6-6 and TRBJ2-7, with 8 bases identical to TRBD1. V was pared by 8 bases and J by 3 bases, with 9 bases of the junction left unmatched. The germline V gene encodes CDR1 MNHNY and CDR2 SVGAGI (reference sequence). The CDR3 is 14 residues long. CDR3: CASSPGDRIYEQYF. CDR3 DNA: TGTGCCAGCTCGCCCGGGGACAGGATCTACGAGCAGTACTTC.

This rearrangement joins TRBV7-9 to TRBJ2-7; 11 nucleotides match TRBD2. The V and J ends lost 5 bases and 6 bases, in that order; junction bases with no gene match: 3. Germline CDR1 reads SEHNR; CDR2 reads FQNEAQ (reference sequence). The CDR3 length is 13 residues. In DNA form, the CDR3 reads TGTGCCAGCAGCCCAGGGACTAGCGGCGAGCAGTACTTC. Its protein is CASSPGTSGEQYF.

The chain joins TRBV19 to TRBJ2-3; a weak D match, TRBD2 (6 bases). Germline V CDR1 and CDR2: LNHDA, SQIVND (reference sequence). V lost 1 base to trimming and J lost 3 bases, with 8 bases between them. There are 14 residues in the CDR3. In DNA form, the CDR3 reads TGTGCCAGTAGTATAGGACTAGGAACAGATACGCAGTATTTT. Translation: CASSIGLGTDTQYF.

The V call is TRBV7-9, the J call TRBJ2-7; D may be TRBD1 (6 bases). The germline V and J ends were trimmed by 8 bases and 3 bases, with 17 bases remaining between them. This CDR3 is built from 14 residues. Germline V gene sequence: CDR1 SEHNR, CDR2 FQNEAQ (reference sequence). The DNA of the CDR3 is TGTGCCAGCCATGGTTCCGGGACACGCTACGAGCAGTACTTC. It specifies CASHGSGTRYEQYF.

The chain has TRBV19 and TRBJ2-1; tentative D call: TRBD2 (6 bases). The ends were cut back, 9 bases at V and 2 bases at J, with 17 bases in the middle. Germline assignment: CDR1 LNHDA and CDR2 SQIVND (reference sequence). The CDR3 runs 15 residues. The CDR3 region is CASVRAGSTYNEQFF. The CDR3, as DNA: TGTGCCAGCGTGAGAGCCGGGAGCACCTACAATGAGCAGTTCTTC.